One and the same sample provided the 21 T cell receptor beta chains below, sequenced in a study of T cell repertoires in cytomegalovirus infection. Antigens of these TCRs are unknown. Via MiXCR, TCRdb re-called the reads, giving one row per CDR3 protein. Of 550,000 to 700,000 distinct CDR3 sequences in the sample, under 45% were seen once. Sequencing was performed on cultured PBMCs, taken from culture after CMV antigen stimulation. All receptors come from a human donor in good health (CMV status not recorded). Some clones in this sample may be carry-over from other donors' samples.

The chain employs TRBV5-4 and TRBJ2-1, with 12 bases lining up with TRBD2. Trimming took 0 bases from V and 5 from J; bases not matched to a gene: 6. The germline V gene has CDR1 SGHNT and CDR2 YYREEE (reference sequence). The length of the CDR3 is 17 residues. CDR3 in amino acids: CASSLGLAGVRDNEQFF. Written as DNA, the CDR3 is TGTGCCAGCAGCTTGGGACTAGCGGGAGTCCGAGACAATGAGCAGTTCTTC.

The J gene is TRBJ1-3, the V gene TRBV20-1; the D is unclear. V dropped 6 bases and J dropped 7 bases, with 10 bases sitting between them. The CDR3 contains 11 residues. CDR1 and CDR2 (germline): DFQATT, SNEGSKA (reference sequence). In nucleotides, the CDR3 is TGCAGTGCCACCAACGGTAACACCATATATTTT. Protein: CSATNGNTIYF.

The chain employs TRBV20-1 and TRBJ2-1; 14 nucleotides match TRBD2. V shed 2 bases and J 8 bases; nucleotides not matched to a gene: 5. CDR3 size: 15 residues. The germline V gene encodes CDR1 DFQATT and CDR2 SNEGSKA (reference sequence). The DNA for the CDR3 is TGCAGTGCTAGAAGGGGACTAGCGGGAGTCTATGAGCAGTTCTTC. Protein product: CSARRGLAGVYEQFF.

The chain is built from TRBV2 and TRBJ1-4, with D unclear. Trimming pared 9 bases from V and 3 bases from J, leaving 11 bases between. Germline values: CDR1 SNHLY, CDR2 FYNNEI. The CDR3 covers 13 residues. The CDR3 DNA is TGTGCCAGTCTCCTGAGCCCTAATGAAAAACTGTTTTTT. This sequence encodes CASLLSPNEKLFF.

This rearrangement joins TRBV12-3 or TRBV12-4 to TRBJ2-1; perhaps TRBD1 as D (7 bases). V lost 8 bases, J lost 7 bases, and 15 bases lay in between. The CDR3 runs to 13 residues. The CDR3 bases are TGTGCCAGCGGCAGGGGGGCAGGAAATGAGCAGTTCTTC. This encodes CASGRGAGNEQFF.

The chain couples TRBV12-5 to TRBJ2-3; tentative D call: TRBD1 (5 bases). The CDR3 contains 15 residues. CDR1 LGHNT and CDR2 FRNRAP come from the germline V gene. Trimming removed 5 bases at V and 0 bases at J, with 12 bases between. The CDR3 DNA reads as TGTGCTAGTGGTCCCGCTGACAGTAGCACAGATACGCAGTATTTT. This translates into CASGPADSSTDTQYF.

CDR3 nucleotide sequence: TGTGCCAGCAGCTGGGCGGTGAAAGATACGCAGTATTTT. Translation gives CASSWAVKDTQYF. The chain links TRBV5-4 to TRBJ2-3; no reliable D call. The V and J ends lost 3 bases and 5 bases respectively, with 10 bases between them. The germline CDR1 and CDR2 sequences are SGHNT and YYREEE (reference sequence). This CDR3 has 13 residues.

This clonotype showed up just a few times. This chain uses TRBV5-1 with TRBJ2-5; the D call may be TRBD1 or TRBD2 (5 bases each). Trimming took off 4 bases at V and 5 bases at J, with 15 bases between the two ends. The length of the CDR3 is 14 residues. Per the germline V gene, CDR1 is SGHRS and CDR2 is YFSETQ. The CDR3, as DNA: TGCGCCAGCAGCCCCGTCGAGGGGCTTGAGACCCAGTACTTC. The encoded protein is CASSPVEGLETQYF.

V and J are TRBV27 and TRBJ2-2; TRBD2 matches 11 bases. Germline CDR1 reads MNHEY; CDR2 reads SMNVEV (reference sequence). Unmatched junction bases numbered 4, after V lost 7 bases and J lost 0 bases. This CDR3 spans 16 amino acids. In nucleotides, the CDR3 is TGTGCCAGCACTCCGGGACTAGCGGCGAACACCGGGGAGCTGTTTTTT. It yields the protein CASTPGLAANTGELFF.

The chain combines TRBV7-4 with TRBJ2-1, with a tentative D call TRBD2 (7 bases). This CDR3 comprises 15 residues. The germline CDR1 and CDR2 sequences are SGHVT and SQSDAQ. Trimming cost V 1 base and J 4 bases, with 11 bases left between them. The CDR3, as DNA: TGTGCCAGCAGCTTAGGGCGGGGGCAATACAATGAGCAGTTCTTC. This encodes CASSLGRGQYNEQFF.

This clonotype has more than one count but fewer than ten. V is TRBV7-2 and J is TRBJ2-1; 7 bases fit TRBD2. Germline trimming cut 4 bases from V and 5 bases from J; bases unmatched to any gene: 8. CDR1 and CDR2 (germline): SGHTA, FQGNSA. CDR3 length: 15 amino acids. The CDR3 sequence: CASSSLGLADNEQFF. CDR3 sequence (DNA): TGTGCCAGCAGCTCCCTGGGCCTAGCGGACAATGAGCAGTTCTTC.

This clonotype has just a few counts. The chain recombines TRBV6-6 with TRBJ2-1; D gene uncertain. The CDR3 has 11 residues. The germline V and J ends were trimmed by 8 bases and 8 bases, with 10 bases remaining between them. The V gene's germline CDR1 is MNHNY and CDR2 SVGAGI (reference sequence). The DNA for the CDR3 is TGTGCCAGCGGGGTGAGCGATGAGCAGTTCTTC. This encodes CASGVSDEQFF.

The CDR3 spells CSAGAKAGESMFRQFF. CDR3 coding DNA: TGCAGTGCTGGGGCGAAAGCGGGAGAGTCAATGTTTCGGCAGTTCTTC. The chain is built from TRBV20-1 and TRBJ2-1; 8 nucleotides align to TRBD2. Germline V gives CDR1 DFQATT, CDR2 SNEGSKA (reference sequence). J gave up 12 bases and V 5 bases, and 21 bases lay outside the gene matches. This CDR3 region has 16 residues.

This clonotype has just a few counts. The chain has TRBV30 and TRBJ2-1; 10 bases align to TRBD2. J gave up 0 bases and V 6 bases, and 2 bases lay outside the gene matches. This CDR3 is 14 amino acids long. Germline loops: CDR1 GTSNPN, CDR2 SVGIG (reference sequence). DNA for the CDR3: TGTGCCTGCGGGACTAGCGACTCCTACAATGAGCAGTTCTTC. This translates into CACGTSDSYNEQFF.

In this sample, this clonotype turned up once. The gene calls are TRBV29-1 and TRBJ2-3; 9 nucleotides match TRBD2. The CDR3 runs to 13 residues. Germline V CDR1 and CDR2: SQVTM, ANQGSEA. With V trimmed by 4 bases and J by 5 bases, 4 bases remained unmatched. As DNA, the CDR3 is TGCAGCGTTGCAAGTAGCGGGGGAGATACGCAGTATTTT. It codes for CSVASSGGDTQYF.

This clonotype came up a few times. DNA for the CDR3: TGTGCCAGCAGTTTTAGCGGGGGCCCCACAGATACGCAGTATTTT. Protein: CASSFSGGPTDTQYF. The V call is TRBV28, the J call TRBJ2-3, with TRBD2 matching 9 bases. Germline V lookup: CDR1 MDHEN, CDR2 SYDVKM. The CDR3 sequence is 15 residues long. The V gene end was trimmed by 3 bases and the J gene end by 2 bases; junction bases not matched to a gene: 3.

This chain links TRBV5-1 with TRBJ2-1; TRBD2 matches at 9 bases. This CDR3 spans 21 amino acids. In germline, CDR1 is SGHRS, CDR2 YFSETQ. V shed 6 bases and J 10 bases; nucleotides not matched to a gene: 32. CDR3 in amino acids: CASMGGLALPGRPDREVEQFF. CDR3 in DNA: TGCGCCAGCATGGGGGGACTAGCTCTCCCGGGACGCCCCGACCGGGAAGTAGAGCAGTTCTTC.

V is TRBV7-2 and J is TRBJ2-1, with 8 bases identical to TRBD1. Germline CDR1 and CDR2: SGHTA and FQGNSA. With V trimmed by 4 bases and J by 3 bases, 5 bases remained unmatched. CDR3 length equals 15 residues. The CDR3 nucleotides are TGTGCCAGCAGCTCCGGACAGGGTCTCTACAATGAGCAGTTCTTC. Its translation is CASSSGQGLYNEQFF.

This clonotype was detected ten times or more. V is TRBV7-2 and J is TRBJ2-7, with a weak D call TRBD1 (6 bases). Trimming removed 4 bases from V and 3 bases from J, with 16 bases in between. Germline CDR1 SGHTA, CDR2 FQGNSA. The CDR3 has 15 amino acids. CDR3 amino acids: CASSSHRVPRYEQYF. The CDR3 nucleotides are TGTGCCAGCAGCTCGCACAGGGTCCCACGCTACGAGCAGTACTTC.

The chain's CDR3 is CASSLAGSLADTQYF. The CDR3 nucleotides are TGTGCCAGCAGCTTAGCGGGGAGCCTCGCAGATACGCAGTATTTT. The gene calls are TRBV7-6 and TRBJ2-3; weak D call: TRBD2 (5 bases). V dropped 0 bases and J dropped 4 bases, with 11 bases sitting between them. Germline CDR1 and CDR2: SGHVS and FNYEAQ. CDR3 length: 15 amino acids.

This clonotype has only a few counts. The J gene is TRBJ1-6, the V gene TRBV10-2; perhaps TRBD1 as D (5 bases). Trimming stripped 3 bases from V and 0 bases from J, with 12 bases between. Germline V gene lookup returns CDR1 WSHSY and CDR2 SAAADI. This CDR3 has 17 residues. The DNA of the CDR3 is TGCGCCAGCAGTGACCCAGGGACGAGCTCCTATAATTCACCCCTCCACTTT. This codes for CASSDPGTSSYNSPLHF.